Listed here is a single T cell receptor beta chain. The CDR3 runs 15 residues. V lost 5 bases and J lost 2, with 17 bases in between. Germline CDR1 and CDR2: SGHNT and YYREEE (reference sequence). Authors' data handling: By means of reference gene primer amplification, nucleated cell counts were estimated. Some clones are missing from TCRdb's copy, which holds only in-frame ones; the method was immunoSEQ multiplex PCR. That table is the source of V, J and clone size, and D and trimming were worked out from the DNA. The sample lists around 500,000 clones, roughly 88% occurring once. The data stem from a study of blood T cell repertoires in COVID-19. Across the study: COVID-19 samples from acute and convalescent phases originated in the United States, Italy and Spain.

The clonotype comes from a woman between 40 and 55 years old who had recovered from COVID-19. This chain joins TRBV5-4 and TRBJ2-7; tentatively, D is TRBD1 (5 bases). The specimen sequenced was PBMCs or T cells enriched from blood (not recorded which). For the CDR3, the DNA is TGTGCCAGCAGTGTAACAGGCGCCGCTACCTACGAGCAGTACTTC. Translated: CASSVTGAATYEQYF.